This TCR beta chain was obtained from a study of spatial heterogeneity in lung cancer. Study-wide background: Sequences of the beta chain were consistently detected in greater numbers than alpha-chain sequences.

V was shortened by 1 base and J by 12 bases, with 10 bases between the two germline ends. CDR3 size: 12 residues. TCRdb re-called the 5' RACE reads through MiXCR, storing one row per CDR3 protein. Here the sample spans under 30,000 distinct CDR3 sequences, 5.5% to 7% being singletons. Time point reported: blood at routine non-recurrence follow-up after resection. Unsorted whole RNA of tumor, nontumor lung or frozen PBMC was sequenced. With respect to this clonotype: This could be a read error, since a much larger clone is one nucleotide away.

This sequence originates from a male donor with early-stage non-small cell lung cancer. Specimen: PBMCs, collected at follow-up. The genes are TRBV12-3 or TRBV12-4 and TRBJ2-1, with TRBD1 as a possible D gene (6 bases). The CDR3 here is CASSLGGPGQFF. In DNA, the CDR3 is TGTGCCAGCAGTTTAGGGGGGCCTGGGCAGTTCTTC.